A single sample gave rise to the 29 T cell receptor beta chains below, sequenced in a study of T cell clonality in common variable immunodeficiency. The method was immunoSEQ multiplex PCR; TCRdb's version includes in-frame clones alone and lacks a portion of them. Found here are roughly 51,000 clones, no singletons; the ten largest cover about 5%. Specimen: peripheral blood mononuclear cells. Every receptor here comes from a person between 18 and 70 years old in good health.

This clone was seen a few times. CDR3 region: CASRASGLVVADTQYF. The covered CDR3 bases are TGTGCCAGCAGAGCATCGGGACTAGTTGTGGCAGATACG. The V and J genes are TRBV2 and TRBJ2-3, with 8 nucleotides matching TRBD2. From the germline J gene comes the end of the CDR3, since the read stops 3 residues before it. With 6 bases clipped from V and 4 bases from J, the junction kept 12 bases outside the gene matches. Germline V gene data show CDR1 as SNHLY and CDR2 as FYNNEI. This CDR3 is 16 amino acids long.

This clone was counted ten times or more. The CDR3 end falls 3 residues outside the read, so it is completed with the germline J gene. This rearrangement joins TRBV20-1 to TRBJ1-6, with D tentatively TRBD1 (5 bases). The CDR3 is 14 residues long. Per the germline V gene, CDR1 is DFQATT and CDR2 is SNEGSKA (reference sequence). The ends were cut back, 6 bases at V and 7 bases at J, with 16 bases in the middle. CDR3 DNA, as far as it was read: TGCAGTGCAGCCGCAGGACAACAGAATTCACCC. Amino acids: CSAAAGQQNSP. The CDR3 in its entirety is CSAAAGQQNSPLHF.

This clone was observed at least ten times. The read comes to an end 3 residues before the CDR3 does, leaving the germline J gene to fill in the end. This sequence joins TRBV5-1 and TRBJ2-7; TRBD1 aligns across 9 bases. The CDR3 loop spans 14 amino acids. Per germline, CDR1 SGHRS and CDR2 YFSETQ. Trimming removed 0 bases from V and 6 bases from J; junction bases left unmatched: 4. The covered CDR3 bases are TGCGCCAGCAGCTTGGAACTGACAGGGGGCGAG. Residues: CASSLELTGGE. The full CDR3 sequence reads CASSLELTGGEQYF.

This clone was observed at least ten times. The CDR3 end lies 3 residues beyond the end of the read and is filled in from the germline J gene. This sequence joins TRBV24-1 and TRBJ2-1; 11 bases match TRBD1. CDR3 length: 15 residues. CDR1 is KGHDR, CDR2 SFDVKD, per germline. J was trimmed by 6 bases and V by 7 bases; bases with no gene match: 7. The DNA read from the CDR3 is TGTGCCACCAGGACAACCGGGACAGGGGGCAATGAG. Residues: CATRTTGTGGNE. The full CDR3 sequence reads CATRTTGTGGNEQFF.

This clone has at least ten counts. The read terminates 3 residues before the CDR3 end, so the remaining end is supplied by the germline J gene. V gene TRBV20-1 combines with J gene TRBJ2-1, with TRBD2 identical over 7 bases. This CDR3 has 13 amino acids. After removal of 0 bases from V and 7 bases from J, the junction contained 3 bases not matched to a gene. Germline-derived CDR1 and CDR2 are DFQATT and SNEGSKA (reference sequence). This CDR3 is CSAREGGENEQFF. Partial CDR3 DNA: TGCAGTGCTAGAGAGGGGGGGGAAAATGAG.

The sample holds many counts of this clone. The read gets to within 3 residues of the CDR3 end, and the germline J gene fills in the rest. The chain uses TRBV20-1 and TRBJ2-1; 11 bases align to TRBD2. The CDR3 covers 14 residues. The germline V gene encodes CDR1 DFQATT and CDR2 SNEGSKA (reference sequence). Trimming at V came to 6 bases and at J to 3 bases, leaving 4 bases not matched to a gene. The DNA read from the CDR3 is TGCAGTGCCGATGGACTAGCGGGCTACAATGAG. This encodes CSADGLAGYNE. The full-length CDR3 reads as CSADGLAGYNEQFF.

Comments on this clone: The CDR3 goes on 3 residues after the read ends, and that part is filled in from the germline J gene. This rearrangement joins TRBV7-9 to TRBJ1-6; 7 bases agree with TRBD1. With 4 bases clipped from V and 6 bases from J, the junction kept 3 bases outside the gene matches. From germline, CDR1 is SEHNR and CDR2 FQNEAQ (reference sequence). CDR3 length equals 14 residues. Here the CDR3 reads CASSSGQPNSPLHF. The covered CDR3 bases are TGTGCCAGCAGCTCGGGACAGCCTAATTCACCC.

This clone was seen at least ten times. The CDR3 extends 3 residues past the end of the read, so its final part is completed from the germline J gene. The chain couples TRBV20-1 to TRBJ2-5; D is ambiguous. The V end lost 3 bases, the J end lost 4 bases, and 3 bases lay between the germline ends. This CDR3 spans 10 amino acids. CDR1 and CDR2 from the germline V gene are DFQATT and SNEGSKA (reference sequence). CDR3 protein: CSASGETQYF. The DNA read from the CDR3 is TGCAGTGCTAGCGGAGAGACC.

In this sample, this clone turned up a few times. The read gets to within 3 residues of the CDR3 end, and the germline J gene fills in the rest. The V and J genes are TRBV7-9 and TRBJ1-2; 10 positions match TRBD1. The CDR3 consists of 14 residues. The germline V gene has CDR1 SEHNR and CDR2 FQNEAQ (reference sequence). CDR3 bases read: TGTGCCAGCAGTTCCGGGACAGGGGTCTACGAC. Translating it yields CASSSGTGVYD. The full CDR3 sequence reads CASSSGTGVYDYTF.

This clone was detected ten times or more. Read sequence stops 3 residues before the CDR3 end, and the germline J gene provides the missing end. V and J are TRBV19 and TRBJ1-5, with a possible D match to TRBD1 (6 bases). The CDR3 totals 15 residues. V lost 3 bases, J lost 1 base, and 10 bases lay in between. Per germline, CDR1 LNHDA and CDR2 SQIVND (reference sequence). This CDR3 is CASSISGGSNQPQHF. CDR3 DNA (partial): TGTGCCAGTAGTATTTCTGGGGGCAGCAATCAGCCC.

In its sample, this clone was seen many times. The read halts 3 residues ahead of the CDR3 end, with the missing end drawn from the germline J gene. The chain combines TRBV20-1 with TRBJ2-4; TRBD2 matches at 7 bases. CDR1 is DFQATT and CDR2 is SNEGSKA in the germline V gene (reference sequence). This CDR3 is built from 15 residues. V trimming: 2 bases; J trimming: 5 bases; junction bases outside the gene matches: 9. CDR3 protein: CSARTSRLAENIQYF. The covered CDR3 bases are TGCAGTGCTAGAACGTCGCGGCTAGCGGAAAACATT.

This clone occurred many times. The covered CDR3 bases are TGTGCCAGTAACCCAGGGGGAGGTTCACCC. This sequence encodes CASNPGGGSP. The full CDR3 protein reads CASNPGGGSPLHF. J is TRBJ1-6 and V is TRBV19; 7 bases are a match to TRBD1. Read sequence stops 3 residues before the CDR3 end, and the germline J gene provides the missing end. Germline-derived CDR1 and CDR2 are LNHDA and SQIVND (reference sequence). The trim removed 7 bases at V and 9 bases at J, leaving 6 bases unmatched. This CDR3 has 13 residues.

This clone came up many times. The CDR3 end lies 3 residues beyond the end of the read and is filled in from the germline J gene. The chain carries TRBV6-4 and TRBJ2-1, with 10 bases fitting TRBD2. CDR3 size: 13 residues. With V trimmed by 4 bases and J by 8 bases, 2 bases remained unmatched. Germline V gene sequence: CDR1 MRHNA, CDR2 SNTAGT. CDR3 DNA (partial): TGTGCCAGCAGTGCCGGACTAGCGGATGAG. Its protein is CASSAGLADE. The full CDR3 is CASSAGLADEQFF.

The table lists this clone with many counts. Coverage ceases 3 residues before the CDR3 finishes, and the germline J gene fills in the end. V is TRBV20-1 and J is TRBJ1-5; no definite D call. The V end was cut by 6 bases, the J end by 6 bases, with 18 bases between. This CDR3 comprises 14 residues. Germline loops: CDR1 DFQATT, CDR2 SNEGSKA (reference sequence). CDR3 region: CSAQPDYGGQPQHF. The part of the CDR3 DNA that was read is TGCAGTGCCCAACCCGATTACGGTGGTCAGCCC.

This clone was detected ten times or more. The CDR3 is CASSYTVEGDYNEQFF. The sequenced CDR3 bases are TGCGCCAGCAGCTATACAGTAGAGGGGGACTACAATGAG. J is TRBJ2-1 and V is TRBV5-1, with a tentative D call TRBD1 (6 bases). The CDR3 end falls 3 residues outside the read, so it is completed with the germline J gene. Trimming stripped 3 bases from V and 3 bases from J, with 16 bases between. Germline assignment: CDR1 SGHRS and CDR2 YFSETQ. The length of the CDR3 is 16 residues.

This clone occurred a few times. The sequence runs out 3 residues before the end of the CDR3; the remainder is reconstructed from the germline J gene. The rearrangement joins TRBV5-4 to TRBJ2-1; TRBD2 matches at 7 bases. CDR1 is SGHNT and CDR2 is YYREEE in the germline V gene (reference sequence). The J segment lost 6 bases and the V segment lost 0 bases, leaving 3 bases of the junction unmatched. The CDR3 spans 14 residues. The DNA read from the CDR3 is TGTGCCAGCAGCTTGGGCCTAGCGGCCAATGAG. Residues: CASSLGLAANE. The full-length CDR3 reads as CASSLGLAANEQFF.

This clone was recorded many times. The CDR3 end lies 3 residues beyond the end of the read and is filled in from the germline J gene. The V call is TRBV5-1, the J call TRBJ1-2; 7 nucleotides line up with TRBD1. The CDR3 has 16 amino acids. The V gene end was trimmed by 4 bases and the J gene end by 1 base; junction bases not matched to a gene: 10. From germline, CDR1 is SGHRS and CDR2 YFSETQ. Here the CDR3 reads CASSQKTGPINYGYTF. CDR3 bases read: TGCGCCAGCAGCCAAAAGACAGGGCCTATTAACTATGGC.

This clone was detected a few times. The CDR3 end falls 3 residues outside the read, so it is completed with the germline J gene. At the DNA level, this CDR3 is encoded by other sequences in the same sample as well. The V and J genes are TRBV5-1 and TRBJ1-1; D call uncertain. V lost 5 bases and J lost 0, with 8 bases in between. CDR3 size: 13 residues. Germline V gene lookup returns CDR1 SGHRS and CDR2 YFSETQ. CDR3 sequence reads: CASRRDLNTEAFF. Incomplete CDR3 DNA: TGCGCCAGCAGACGAGACTTGAACACTGAA. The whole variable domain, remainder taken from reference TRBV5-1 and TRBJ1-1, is KAGVTQTPRYLIKTRGQQVTLSCSPISGHRSVSWYQQTPGQGLQFLFEYFSETQRNKGNFPGRFSGRQFSNSRSEMNVSTLELGDSALYLCASRRDLNTEAFFGQGTRLTVV.

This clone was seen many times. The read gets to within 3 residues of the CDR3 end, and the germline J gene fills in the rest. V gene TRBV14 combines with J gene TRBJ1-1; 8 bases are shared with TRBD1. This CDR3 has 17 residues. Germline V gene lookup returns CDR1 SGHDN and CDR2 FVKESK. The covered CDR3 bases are TGTGCCAGCAGCCAAGTCAGTACCGGGACAGGTGTCGTCGAG. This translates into CASSQVSTGTGVVE. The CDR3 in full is CASSQVSTGTGVVEAFF. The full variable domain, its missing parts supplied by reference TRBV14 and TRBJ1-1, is EAGVTQFPSHSVIEKGQTVTLRCDPISGHDNLYWYRRVMGKEIKFLLHFVKESKQDESGMPNNRFLAERTGGTYSTLKVQPAELEDSGVYFCASSQVSTGTGVVEAFFGQGTRLTVV.

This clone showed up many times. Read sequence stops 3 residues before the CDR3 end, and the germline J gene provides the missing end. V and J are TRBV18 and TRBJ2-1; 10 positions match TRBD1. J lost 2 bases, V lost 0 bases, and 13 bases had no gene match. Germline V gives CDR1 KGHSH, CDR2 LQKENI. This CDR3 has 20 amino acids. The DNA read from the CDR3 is TGTGCCAGCTCACCACCTGGACAGGGGGTAGTCGGGAGGCCCTACAATGAG. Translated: CASSPPGQGVVGRPYNE. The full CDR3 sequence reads CASSPPGQGVVGRPYNEQFF.

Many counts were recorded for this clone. CDR3 DNA, as far as it was read: TGTGCCAGCAGCTTAAAGCGGATCCAAGAGACC. Protein sequence: CASSLKRIQET. The entire CDR3 is CASSLKRIQETQYF. V is TRBV7-8 and J is TRBJ2-5, with TRBD2 as a possible D gene (5 bases). The sequence runs out 3 residues before the end of the CDR3; the remainder is reconstructed from the germline J gene. Germline CDR1 and CDR2: SGHVS and FQNEAQ. Trimming took 2 bases from V and 1 from J, leaving 8 bases between them. The length of the CDR3 is 14 residues.

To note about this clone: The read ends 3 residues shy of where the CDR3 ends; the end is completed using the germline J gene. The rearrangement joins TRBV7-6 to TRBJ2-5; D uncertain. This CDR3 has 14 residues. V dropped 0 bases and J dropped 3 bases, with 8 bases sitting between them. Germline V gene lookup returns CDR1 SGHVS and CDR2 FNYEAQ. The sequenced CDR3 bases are TGTGCCAGCAGCTTAGCCTCACTGGAAGAGACC. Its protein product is CASSLASLEET. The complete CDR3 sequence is CASSLASLEETQYF. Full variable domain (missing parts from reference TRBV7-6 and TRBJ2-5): GAGVSQSPRYKVTKRGQDVALRCDPISGHVSLYWYRQALGQGPEFLTYFNYEAQQDKSGLPNDRFSAERPEGSISTLTIQRTEQRDSAMYRCASSLASLEETQYFGPGTRLLVL.

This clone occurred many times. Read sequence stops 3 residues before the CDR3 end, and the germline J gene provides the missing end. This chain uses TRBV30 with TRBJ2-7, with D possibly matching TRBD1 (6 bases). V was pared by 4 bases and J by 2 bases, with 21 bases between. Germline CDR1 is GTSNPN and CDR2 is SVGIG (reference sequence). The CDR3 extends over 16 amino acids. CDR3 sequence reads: CAWNTDPRGRTYEQYF. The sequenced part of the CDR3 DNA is TGTGCCTGGAATACCGATCCCAGGGGTAGGACCTACGAG.

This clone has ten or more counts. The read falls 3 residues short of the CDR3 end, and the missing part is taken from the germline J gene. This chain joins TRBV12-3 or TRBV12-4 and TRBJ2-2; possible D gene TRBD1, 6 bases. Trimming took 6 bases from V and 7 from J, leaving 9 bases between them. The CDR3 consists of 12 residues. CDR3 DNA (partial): TGTGCCAGCAGGCGACAGGACGGGGAG. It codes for CASRRQDGE. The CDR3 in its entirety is CASRRQDGELFF.

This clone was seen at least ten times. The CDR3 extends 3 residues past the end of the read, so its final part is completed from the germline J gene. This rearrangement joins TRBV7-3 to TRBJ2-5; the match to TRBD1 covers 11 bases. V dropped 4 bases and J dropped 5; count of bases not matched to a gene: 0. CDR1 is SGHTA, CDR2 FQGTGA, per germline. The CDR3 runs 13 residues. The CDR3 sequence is CASSWDRGETQYF. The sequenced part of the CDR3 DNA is TGTGCCAGCAGCTGGGACAGGGGGGAGACC.

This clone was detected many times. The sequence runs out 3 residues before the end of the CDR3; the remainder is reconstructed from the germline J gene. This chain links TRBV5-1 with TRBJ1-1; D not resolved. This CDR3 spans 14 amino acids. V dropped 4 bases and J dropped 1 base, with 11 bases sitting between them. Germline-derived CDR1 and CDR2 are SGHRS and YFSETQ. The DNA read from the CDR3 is TGCGCCAGCAGCCCTGTCGTGTCGAACACTGAA. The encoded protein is CASSPVVSNTE. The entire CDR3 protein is CASSPVVSNTEAFF.

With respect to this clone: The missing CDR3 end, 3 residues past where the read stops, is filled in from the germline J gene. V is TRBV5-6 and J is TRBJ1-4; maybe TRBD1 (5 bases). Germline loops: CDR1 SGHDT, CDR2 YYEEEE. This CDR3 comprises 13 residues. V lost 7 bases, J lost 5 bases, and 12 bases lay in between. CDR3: CASSPGPNEKLFF. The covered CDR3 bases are TGTGCCAGCTCCCCAGGGCCAAATGAAAAA.

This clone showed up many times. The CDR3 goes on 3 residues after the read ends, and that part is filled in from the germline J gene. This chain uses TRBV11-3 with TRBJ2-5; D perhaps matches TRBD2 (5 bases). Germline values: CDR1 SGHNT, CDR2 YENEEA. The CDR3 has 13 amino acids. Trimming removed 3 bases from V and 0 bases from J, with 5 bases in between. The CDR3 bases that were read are TGTGCCAGCAGCTTGGACTACCAAGAGACC. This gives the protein CASSLDYQET. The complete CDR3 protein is CASSLDYQETQYF.

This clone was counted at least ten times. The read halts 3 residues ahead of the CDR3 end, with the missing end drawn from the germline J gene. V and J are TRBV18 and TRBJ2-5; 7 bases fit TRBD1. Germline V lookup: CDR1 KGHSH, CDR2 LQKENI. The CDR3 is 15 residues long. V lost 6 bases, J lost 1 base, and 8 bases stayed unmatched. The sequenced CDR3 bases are TGTGCCAGCTCCGTTGGGGACAGAATCCAAGAGACC. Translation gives CASSVGDRIQET. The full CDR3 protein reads CASSVGDRIQETQYF.